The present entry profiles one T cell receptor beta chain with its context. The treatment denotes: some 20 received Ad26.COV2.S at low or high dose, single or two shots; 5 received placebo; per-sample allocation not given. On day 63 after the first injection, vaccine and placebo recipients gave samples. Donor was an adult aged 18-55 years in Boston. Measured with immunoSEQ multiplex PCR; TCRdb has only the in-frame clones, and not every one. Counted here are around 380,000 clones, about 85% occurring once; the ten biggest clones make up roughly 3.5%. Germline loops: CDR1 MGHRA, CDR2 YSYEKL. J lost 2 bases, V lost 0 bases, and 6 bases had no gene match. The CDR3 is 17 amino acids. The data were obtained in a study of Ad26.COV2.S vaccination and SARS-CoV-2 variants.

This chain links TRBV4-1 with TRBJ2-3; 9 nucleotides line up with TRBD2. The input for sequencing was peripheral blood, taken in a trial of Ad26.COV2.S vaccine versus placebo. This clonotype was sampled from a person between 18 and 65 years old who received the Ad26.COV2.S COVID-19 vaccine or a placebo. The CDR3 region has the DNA TGCGCCAGCAGCCAAGATAATCGACTAGCGGTCACAGATACGCAGTATTTT. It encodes CASSQDNRLAVTDTQYF.